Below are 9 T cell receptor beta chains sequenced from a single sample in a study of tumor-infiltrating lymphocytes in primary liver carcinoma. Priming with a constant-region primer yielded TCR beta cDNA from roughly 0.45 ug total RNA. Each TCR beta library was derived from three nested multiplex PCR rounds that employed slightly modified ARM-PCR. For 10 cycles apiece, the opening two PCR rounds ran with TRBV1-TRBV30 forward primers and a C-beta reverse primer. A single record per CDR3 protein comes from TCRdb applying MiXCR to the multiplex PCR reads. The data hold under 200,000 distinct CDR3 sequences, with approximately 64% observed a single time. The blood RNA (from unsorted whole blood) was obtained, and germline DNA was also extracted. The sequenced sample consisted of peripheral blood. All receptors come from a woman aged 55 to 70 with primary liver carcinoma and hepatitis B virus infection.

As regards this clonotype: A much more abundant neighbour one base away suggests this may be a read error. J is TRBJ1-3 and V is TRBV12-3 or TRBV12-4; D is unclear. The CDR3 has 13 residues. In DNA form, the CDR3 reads TGTGTCAGCAGCGTTAACTCTGGAAACACCATATATTTT. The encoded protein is CVSSVNSGNTIYF.

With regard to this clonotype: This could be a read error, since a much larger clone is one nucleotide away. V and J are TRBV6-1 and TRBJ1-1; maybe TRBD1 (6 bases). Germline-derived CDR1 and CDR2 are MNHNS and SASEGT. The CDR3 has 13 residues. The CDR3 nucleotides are TGTGCCAGCAGTGAATACCCAAGGGGGGTAGCTCTCTTT. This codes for CASSEYPRGVALF.

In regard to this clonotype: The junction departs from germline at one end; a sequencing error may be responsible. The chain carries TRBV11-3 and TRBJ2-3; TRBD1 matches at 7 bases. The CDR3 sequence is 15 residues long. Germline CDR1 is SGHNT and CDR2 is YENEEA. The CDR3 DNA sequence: TGTGCCGGCAGCAAGACAGGGTTACGCACAGATACACAGTATTTT. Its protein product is CAGSKTGLRTDTQYF.

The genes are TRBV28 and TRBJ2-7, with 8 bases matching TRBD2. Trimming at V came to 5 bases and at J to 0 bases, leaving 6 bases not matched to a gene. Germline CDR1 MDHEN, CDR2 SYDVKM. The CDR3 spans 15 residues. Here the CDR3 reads CASSPYSGNSYEQYF. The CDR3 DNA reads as TGTGCCAGCAGTCCCTATAGCGGGAACTCCTACGAGCAGTACTTC. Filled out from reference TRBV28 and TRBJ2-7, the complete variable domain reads DVKVTQSSRYLVKRTGEKVFLECVQDMDHENMFWYRQDPGLGLRLIYFSYDVKMKEKGDIPEGYSVSREKKERFSLILESASTNQTSMYLCASSPYSGNSYEQYFGPGTRLTVT.

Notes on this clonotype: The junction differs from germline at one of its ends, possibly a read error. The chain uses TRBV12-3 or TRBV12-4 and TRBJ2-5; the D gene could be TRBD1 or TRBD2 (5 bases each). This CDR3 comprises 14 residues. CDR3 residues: CASSLPGPQETQNF. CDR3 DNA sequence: TGTGCCAGCAGCTTACCGGGACCACAAGAGACCCAGAACTTC.

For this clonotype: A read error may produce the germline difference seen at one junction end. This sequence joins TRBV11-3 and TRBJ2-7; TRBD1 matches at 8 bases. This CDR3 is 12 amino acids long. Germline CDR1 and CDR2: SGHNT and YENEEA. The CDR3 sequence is CTSSDRGAEQYF. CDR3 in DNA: TGTACCAGCAGTGACAGGGGCGCCGAGCAGTACTTC.

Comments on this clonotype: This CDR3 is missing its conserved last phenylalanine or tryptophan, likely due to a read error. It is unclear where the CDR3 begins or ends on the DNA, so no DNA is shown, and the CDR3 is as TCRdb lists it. The CDR3 spells CASSLVAAIPYEQYL. The chain joins TRBV11-3 to TRBJ2-7. Inclusive of both ends, the CDR3 amounts to 15 amino acids. The germline V gene has CDR1 SGHNT and CDR2 YENEEA.

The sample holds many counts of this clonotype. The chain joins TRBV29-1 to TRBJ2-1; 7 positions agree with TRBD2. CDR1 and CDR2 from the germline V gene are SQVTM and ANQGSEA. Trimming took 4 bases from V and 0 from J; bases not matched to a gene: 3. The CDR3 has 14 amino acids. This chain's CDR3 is CSVVAGRSYNEQFF. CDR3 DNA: TGCAGCGTTGTAGCGGGCCGCTCCTACAATGAGCAGTTCTTC.

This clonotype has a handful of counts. CDR3 loop: CASSLSVGGQFF. The CDR3 coding sequence is TGTGCCAGCAGTTTATCGGTGGGAGGGCAGTTCTTC. V gene TRBV12-3 or TRBV12-4 combines with J gene TRBJ2-1; possibly TRBD2 for D (6 bases). Trimming left V 2 bases short and J 12 bases short, with 11 bases between. The CDR3 runs to 12 residues.